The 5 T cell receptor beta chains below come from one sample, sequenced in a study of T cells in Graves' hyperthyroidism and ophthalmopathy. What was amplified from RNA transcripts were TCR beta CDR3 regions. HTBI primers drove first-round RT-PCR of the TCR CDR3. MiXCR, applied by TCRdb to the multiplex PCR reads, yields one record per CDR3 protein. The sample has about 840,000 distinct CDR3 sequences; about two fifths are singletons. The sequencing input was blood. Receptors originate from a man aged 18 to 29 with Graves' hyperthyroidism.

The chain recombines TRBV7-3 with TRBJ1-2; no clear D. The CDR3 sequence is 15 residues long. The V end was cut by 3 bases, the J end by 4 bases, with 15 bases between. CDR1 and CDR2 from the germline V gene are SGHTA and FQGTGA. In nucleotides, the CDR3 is TGTGCCAGCAGCTTCACCTTTGACGGAGCCTATGGCTACACCTTC. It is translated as CASSFTFDGAYGYTF. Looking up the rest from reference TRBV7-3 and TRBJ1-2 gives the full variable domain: GAGVSQTPSNKVTEKGKYVELRCDPISGHTALYWYRQSLGQGPEFLIYFQGTGAADDSGLPNDRFFAVRPEGSVSTLKIQRTERGDSAVYLCASSFTFDGAYGYTFGSGTRLTVV.

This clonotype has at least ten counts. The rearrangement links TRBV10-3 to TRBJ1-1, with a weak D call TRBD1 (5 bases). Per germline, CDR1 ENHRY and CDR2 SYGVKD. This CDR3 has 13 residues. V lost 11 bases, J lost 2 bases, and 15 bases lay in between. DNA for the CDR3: TGTGCCGCCCGGGGGTGGGGAAACACTGAAGCTTTCTTT. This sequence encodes CAARGWGNTEAFF.

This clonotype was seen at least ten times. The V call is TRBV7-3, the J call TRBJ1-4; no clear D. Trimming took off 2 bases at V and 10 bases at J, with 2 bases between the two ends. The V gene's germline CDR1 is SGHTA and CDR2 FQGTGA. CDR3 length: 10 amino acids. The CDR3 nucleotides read TGTGCCAGCAGCTTAGGAAAACTGTTTTTT. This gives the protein CASSLGKLFF.

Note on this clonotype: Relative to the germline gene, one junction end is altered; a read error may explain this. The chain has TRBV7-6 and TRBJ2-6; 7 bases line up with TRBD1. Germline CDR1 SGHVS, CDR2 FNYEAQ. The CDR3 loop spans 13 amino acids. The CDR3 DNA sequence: TGTGCCAGCAGCTTATCAGGGGGCAACGTCCTGACTTTC. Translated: CASSLSGGNVLTF.

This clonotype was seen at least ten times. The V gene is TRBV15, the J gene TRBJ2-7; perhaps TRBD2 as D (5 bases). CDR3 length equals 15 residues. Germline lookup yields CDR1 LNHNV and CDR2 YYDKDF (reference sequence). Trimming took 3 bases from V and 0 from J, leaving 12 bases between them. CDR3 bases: TGTGCCACCAGCAGCCGGACTGTCCTCTCCTACGAGCAGTACTTC. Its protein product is CATSSRTVLSYEQYF.